This is a list of T cell receptor beta chains from one sample in a study of T cell changes during pregnancy in multiple sclerosis. TCRdb's table, derived via immunoSEQ multiplex PCR, lists solely in-frame clones and lacks some. Of tens of thousands of clones listed, 85% to 95% are singletons. Sequencing used peripheral blood, obtained after pregnancy. These receptors all come from a female donor with multiple sclerosis, enrolled in a pregnancy study. CDR3s include the opening cysteine and the closing phenylalanine or tryptophan. A D gene is named only where the DNA matches it firmly. Only part of the rows carry a size: once, few, many, or a class if the clone is expanded.

TRBJ1-5 | TRBV19 | once | TRBD1 | TGTGCCAGTAGTAATGCGACAGGGGGAGGCAATCAGCCCCAGCATTTT | CASSNATGGGNQPQHF
TRBJ2-5 | TRBV7-8 | NA | NA | TGTGCCAGCAGCTTAATGAAGCAGGTTCAAGAGACCCAGTACTTC | CASSLMKQVQETQYF
TRBJ1-2 | TRBV7-3 | NA | NA | TGTGCCAGCAGCCCCGACAGAAACTATGGCTACACCTTC | CASSPDRNYGYTF
TRBJ1-1 | TRBV6-4 | NA | NA | TGTGCCAGCAGTGCGATTTGGAGCACTGAAGCTTTCTTT | CASSAIWSTEAFF
TRBJ2-3 | TRBV2 | NA | TRBD2 | TGTGCCAGCAGGCTCATCCTTAGCGGGGCGAACACAGATACGCAGTATTTT | CASRLILSGANTDTQYF
TRBJ1-2 | TRBV4-2 | NA | TRBD1 | TGTGCCAGCAGCCAAAATACAGGGGAAGGTGGCTACACCTTC | CASSQNTGEGGYTF
TRBJ2-1 | TRBV29-1 | NA | TRBD2 | TGCAGCGGCGGACTAGCGGAATACAATGAGCAGTTCTTC | CSGGLAEYNEQFF
TRBJ1-2 | TRBV6-1 | NA | TRBD1 | TGTGCCAGCAGAGACCAGGACAGGGCACCCTATGGCTACACCTTC | CASRDQDRAPYGYTF
TRBJ1-6 | TRBV2 | NA | TRBD1 | TGTGCCAGCAGTCTGACAGGGGCTAATTCACCCCTCCACTTT | CASSLTGANSPLHF
TRBJ2-3 | TRBV12-5 | NA | TRBD1 | TGTGCTAGTGCCCAACAGGGGGCAATTCAGACTAGCACAGATACGCAGTATTTT | CASAQQGAIQTSTDTQYF
TRBJ2-3 | TRBV6-1 | NA | TRBD2 | TGTGCCAGCAGTGAAGCGGCGGGGGGAAGCACAGATACGCAGTATTTT | CASSEAAGGSTDTQYF
TRBJ1-4 | TRBV6-6 | NA | NA | TGTGCCAGCAGTTACTCGATTAGCGGGAGTGAAAAACTGTTTTTT | CASSYSISGSEKLFF
TRBJ1-1 | TRBV27 | NA | NA | TGTGCCAGCAGTTCACAGGTTGGTAACACTGAAGCTTTCTTT | CASSSQVGNTEAFF
TRBJ1-1 | TRBV7-2 | NA | NA | TGTGCCAGCAGCTTGGGGCTTGCAGGGGAAGCTTTCTTT | CASSLGLAGEAFF
TRBJ1-1 | TRBV9 | NA | NA | TGTGCCAGCAGCGTAACTGATGAAGCTGAAGCTTTCTTT | CASSVTDEAEAFF
TRBJ2-3 | TRBV6-1 | NA | TRBD2 | TGTGCCAGCGGCCGGGACTACCATACGCAGTATTTT | CASGRDYHTQYF
TRBJ2-7 | TRBV4-2 | once | TRBD1 | TGTGCCAGCAGCCAATCCGGGACAGGGGATTGGAACGAGCAGTACTTC | CASSQSGTGDWNEQYF
TRBJ2-3 | TRBV6-4 | NA | TRBD2 | TGTGCCAGCAGTGACGGGAGCGGGGCCACAGATACGCAGTATTTT | CASSDGSGATDTQYF
TRBJ1-2 | TRBV19 | NA | TRBD1 | TGTGCCAGTAGTTCCACCGGGACAGGGAATGGCTACACCTTC | CASSSTGTGNGYTF
TRBJ2-7 | TRBV27 | NA | NA | TGTGCCAGCAGTTTTAGTCAGGGCGAGCAGTACTTC | CASSFSQGEQYF
TRBJ2-4 | TRBV2 | NA | TRBD1 | TGTGCCAGCAGTGAAGTGGGGACAGGGTGGGAAAACATTCAGTACTTC | CASSEVGTGWENIQYF
TRBJ1-6 | TRBV25-1 | NA | TRBD1 | TGTGCCAGCAGTGAATACACAGGGGGTAATTCACCCCTCCACTTT | CASSEYTGGNSPLHF
TRBJ2-5 | TRBV9 | NA | NA | TGTGCCAGCAGCCCAGGCAGGGGTTTGCAAGAGACCCAGTACTTC | CASSPGRGLQETQYF
TRBJ1-5 | TRBV19 | NA | NA | TGTGCCAGTAGTATACGGGAGGGCCTTAGCAATCAGCCCCAGCATTTT | CASSIREGLSNQPQHF
TRBJ2-5 | TRBV4-2 | NA | NA | TGTGCCAGCAGCCAAGTTCCGGGAGAGACCCAGTACTTC | CASSQVPGETQYF
TRBJ1-1 | TRBV19 | NA | NA | TGTGCCAGTAGTATGTGGGGACAAAGGAACACTGAAGCTTTCTTT | CASSMWGQRNTEAFF
TRBJ1-2 | TRBV28 | NA | NA | TGTGCCAGCAGTGCCTCCGGGGATTGGACTAACTATGGCTACACCTTC | CASSASGDWTNYGYTF
TRBJ1-6 | TRBV18 | NA | TRBD1 | TGTGCCAGCTCACAGGGACAGGGCGCTTCACCCCTCCACTTT | CASSQGQGASPLHF
TRBJ2-2 | TRBV4-3 | NA | NA | TGCGCCAGCAGCCAAAAGTGGCGGGGAATCACCGGGGAGCTGTTTTTT | CASSQKWRGITGELFF
TRBJ1-4 | TRBV7-3 | NA | TRBD1 | TGTGCCAGCAGCGCTTCCGGGACAGGGGGTGAAAAACTGTTTTTT | CASSASGTGGEKLFF
TRBJ2-7 | TRBV10-3 | once | TRBD2 | TGTGCCATCAGTGGAGTAAACGGGAGGTACGAGCAGTACTTC | CAISGVNGRYEQYF
TRBJ1-5 | TRBV6-5 | NA | NA | TGTGCCAGTTCGGGGTTGGGGAGGAGTCAGCCCCAGCATTTT | CASSGLGRSQPQHF
TRBJ2-7 | TRBV29-1 | NA | NA | TGCAGCGCTAACAGGGTGTGGGGGGGAGTATACGAGCAGTACTTC | CSANRVWGGVYEQYF
TRBJ2-3 | TRBV6-4 | NA | TRBD2 | TGTGCCAGCAGTGAGGCTAGCGGGGGGTTCACAGATACGCAGTATTTT | CASSEASGGFTDTQYF
TRBJ2-1 | TRBV7-3 | NA | NA | TGTGCCAGCAGCTGGACTGACGGAGAGCAGTTCTTC | CASSWTDGEQFF
TRBJ1-3 | TRBV9 | NA | TRBD1 | TGTGCCAGCAGCCCCCAGGGGGTGGGAGGAAACACCATATATTTT | CASSPQGVGGNTIYF
TRBJ2-2 | TRBV11-2 | once | TRBD2 | TGTGCCAGCAGCCCACTGACTAGCGGGGGGGCCTCCGGGGAGCTGTTTTTT | CASSPLTSGGASGELFF
TRBJ2-1 | TRBV2 | once | TRBD2 | TGTGCCAGCGGACGAGCGGGGGGACGAAACTCCTACAATGAGCAGTTCTTC | CASGRAGGRNSYNEQFF
TRBJ2-2 | TRBV19 | NA | TRBD2 | TGTGCCAGTACCCTGCTAGCGGGGGGCCTGACGGGGGAGCTGTTTTTT | CASTLLAGGLTGELFF
TRBJ2-5 | TRBV5-5 | NA | NA | TGTGCCAGCAGCAAAATACCGGGACTCCTTACCGAGGGGGAGACCCAGTACTTC | CASSKIPGLLTEGETQYF
TRBJ2-1 | TRBV12-5 | NA | TRBD2 | TGTGCTAGTGGTTTGGACGGGACTAGCGGGGGGCGATCTACGGATGAGCAGTTCTTC | CASGLDGTSGGRSTDEQFF
TRBJ2-7 | TRBV10-3 | NA | TRBD1 | TGTGCCATTCGGGACAGCGACGAGCAGTACTTC | CAIRDSDEQYF
TRBJ2-7 | TRBV5-4 | NA | TRBD1 | TGTGCCAGCAGCCTAGGACAGGGAATCTTGGAGGAGCAGTACTTC | CASSLGQGILEEQYF
TRBJ1-6 | TRBV2 | NA | NA | TGTGCCAGCAGTAACCAGGGGAATTCACCCCTCCACTTT | CASSNQGNSPLHF
TRBJ2-1 | TRBV5-1 | NA | TRBD2 | TGCGCCAGCAGCCCGAGCGGGAATAACAATGAGCAGTTCTTC | CASSPSGNNNEQFF
TRBJ2-7 | TRBV7-9 | NA | NA | TGTGCCAGCAGCCTAGGGACTTACGAGCAGTACTTC | CASSLGTYEQYF